Sequencing of this TCR beta chain was carried out in a study of T cell repertoires in cytomegalovirus infection. On the study more broadly: Selection of CMV epitopes for the study included recently identified HLA-C-restricted and well-studied HLA-B-restricted ones. Carrying CMV and the relevant HLA type showed in public TCR beta signatures.

Overall study results and limits: Adding up the frequency of public TCR beta families identified people who carried CMV plus the relevant HLA.

TCRdb reprocessed the reads via MiXCR and lists one record per CDR3 protein. Seen here are approximately 310,000 distinct CDR3 sequences, 20% to 25% observed once, and the top ten hold less than 15%. As to this clonotype: Its specificity is not known.

The sequence was collected from a human donor in good health (CMV status not recorded). Some clones in this sample may be carry-over from other donors' samples. The specimen was cultured PBMCs, collected from culture after CMV antigen stimulation.

CDR3 protein: CASSQTLGTEAFF. DNA for the CDR3: TGTGCCAGCAGCCAAACCCTGGGGACTGAAGCTTTCTTT. This rearrangement joins TRBV12-3 or TRBV12-4 to TRBJ1-1; no definite D call. V lost 6 bases and J lost 5, with 13 bases in between. CDR3 length equals 13 residues.